This is a list of T cell receptor beta chains from one sample in a study of glioma-infiltrating T cells after dendritic cell vaccination. The table came from immunoSEQ multiplex PCR; TCRdb's copy has only in-frame clones and leaves some out. The repertoire includes 110,000 or so clones, 85% to 90% of them detected once, and approximately 2.7% sits in the top ten. The specimen was blood, collected after dendritic cell vaccination. Every receptor here comes from a human donor with glioblastoma. Each CDR3 is given with its conserved first and last residue. Each record gives: V gene, J gene, D gene, clone size, CDR3 protein, CDR3 DNA. A D gene is named only where the DNA matches it firmly. Part of the rows lack a size; the others show once, few, many or a class for expanded clones.

TRBV6-5,TRBJ2-5,TRBD2,-,CASSSGTSGQETQYF,TGTGCCAGCAGCTCCGGGACTAGCGGACAAGAGACCCAGTACTTC
TRBV7-2,TRBJ2-3,TRBD1,few,CASNNQGAGTDTQYF,TGTGCCAGCAACAATCAGGGGGCCGGCACAGATACGCAGTATTTT
TRBV30,TRBJ2-1,-,-,CAWTLGHDSSNEQFF,TGTGCCTGGACCTTGGGACATGATTCCTCCAATGAGCAGTTCTTC
TRBV9,TRBJ2-1,-,-,CAALVRRYNEQFF,TGTGCCGCCCTGGTCCGTCGGTATAATGAGCAGTTCTTC
TRBV10-2,TRBJ2-5,-,-,CASSPGVGETQYF,TGCGCCAGCAGCCCAGGGGTAGGGGAGACCCAGTACTTC
TRBV18,TRBJ2-3,TRBD2,-,CASSPGGTDTQYF,TGTGCCAGCTCACCCGGGGGGACAGATACGCAGTATTTT
TRBV29-1,TRBJ2-1,TRBD2,-,CSVVPGLAAGEQFF,TGCAGCGTTGTTCCGGGACTAGCGGCGGGGGAGCAGTTCTTC
TRBV21-1,TRBJ2-3,-,once,CASSKSGNSTDTQYF,TGTGCCAGCAGCAAATCGGGTAATAGCACAGATACGCAGTATTTT
TRBV6-5,TRBJ1-2,TRBD1,-,CASRSGTGGYYGYTF,TGTGCCAGCAGAAGTGGGACAGGGGGTTACTATGGCTACACCTTC
TRBV6-1,TRBJ1-4,-,many,CASSELTGTWEEKLFF,TGTGCCAGCAGTGAACTAACCGGGACATGGGAAGAAAAACTGTTTTTT
TRBV10-3,TRBJ2-1,TRBD2,-,CAISAPGLGGSYNEQFF,TGTGCCATCAGTGCCCCTGGACTAGGAGGCTCCTACAATGAGCAGTTCTTC
TRBV28,TRBJ2-3,TRBD2,-,CASSSPGLAGGRGTQYF,TGTGCCAGCAGTTCACCGGGACTAGCGGGAGGTAGGGGCACGCAGTATTTT
TRBV28,TRBJ2-2,-,few,CASSLFPGSGELFF,TGTGCCAGCAGTTTATTCCCGGGATCCGGGGAGCTGTTTTTT
TRBV5-4,TRBJ1-2,-,-,CASSLGPSDPYGYTF,TGTGCCAGCAGCTTGGGGCCCAGCGATCCCTATGGCTACACCTTC